This T cell receptor beta chain was documented in a study of beta chain features in type 1 diabetes (dated by TCRdb to 2017 to 2018). With regard to the full study: Mean age, gender distribution, total cell number and subset yield did not differ between patients and healthy donors. A total of 85 million to 140 million sorted cells were examined across all samples, and a strong correlation was observed between cell number per subset and RNA yield. In the study, recently diagnosed type 1 diabetes patients and matched healthy donors were compared on the TCRB repertoires of their sorted circulating CD4+ T cell subsets. Regulatory and stem cell-like memory subsets were obtained from only 8 patients and about eight healthy donors, while naive and central memory subsets were obtained from all 30 or so donors.

The cysteine opens and the phenylalanine closes a CDR3 of 15 amino acids. The retained sequence is limited to the CDR3, 45 bases, with the frame set at the first base. Based on the germline V gene, the CDR1 and CDR2 sequences are LGHNA and YSLEER. The germline V end is reduced by 6 bases and the J end by 0 bases; junction bases left unmatched: 5. The High Capacity cDNA Reverse Transcription Kit was used to reverse transcribe all of the isolated RNA, meaning that expressed TCRB transcripts were what got sequenced. Naive, central memory and regulatory T cell samples underwent deep immunoSEQ sequencing, averaging roughly 3.5 million total reads per sample. Sorted cells were lysed in RLT buffer, and RNA was extracted using DNase-treated RNeasy Micro or Mini kits according to cell number. To prevent cross-contamination, each cell subset was processed individually, whereas patient and healthy donor samples were processed jointly. The immunoSEQ multiplex PCR was used to amplify TCRB sequences from cDNA, yielding 87-bp fragments that span the CDR3 region. Sequencing of the amplicons was performed on the Illumina HiSeq platform. The paper's processing steps were these. Synthetic template baselines were used to correct PCR bias computationally, reads within Hamming distance 2 were collapsed together, and singletons that could not be merged were discarded. Reads were aligned to IMGT to assign V, D and J genes, CDR3 length, and insertions or deletions at six rearrangement sites. Within each subset, clonotype counts were normalized to sorted cell number, after which true diversity and Gini coefficients were computed with the tcR R package. Repertoire sharing was quantified using the overlap coefficient calculated on TCRB nucleotide sequences. Out-of-frame TCRB sequences from naive cells were analyzed as a proxy for the pre-selection repertoire. TCRdb's version of the immuneACCESS table is confined to in-frame rearrangements and falls short of the full clone set. An unresolved V gene accounts for under half of the shortfall where checked; the remainder is of unknown origin. Clone size and the V and J calls come from that table; the DNA yielded D and trimming. Counted in this sample were 350,000 or so clones; 15% to 20% of them appeared once. Together, the top ten hold under 0.055% of the sample.

From each donor, a single peripheral blood sample of around 120 mL on average was drawn into heparinised tubes. Using a panel that included CD45RO, CCR7, CD25, CD127, CD95 and CD27, naive, central memory, regulatory and stem cell-like memory CD4+ T cells were sorted on a BD FACSAria II. A purity above 95% was achieved for all sorted populations. Right away, PBMCs were isolated by Lymphoprep density gradient centrifugation and were stained directly, with no culture step. So that batch effects would be minimized, each experiment stained and sorted samples in pairs, pairing one healthy donor with one patient. Results the study describes overall, beyond this receptor: Because the HLA sub-analyses included only small numbers of individuals, any influence of HLA type on TCRB rearrangement was left unresolved. Because cDNA was sequenced instead of genomic DNA, activated cells with high expression could be over-represented, although the groups did not differ in activation or CD3 levels. At VDJ recombination sites, type 1 diabetes patients had fewer insertions and more deleted nucleotides, which implies abnormalities in thymic rearrangement. Type 1 diabetes patients showed a moderate but significant shortening of TCRB CDR3 length in all four CD4+ subsets. Naive, central memory and regulatory TCRB repertoires appeared more similar among patients than among healthy donors. PCR might favor shorter templates, but patient and control samples were amplified and corrected together, so any skew would affect both groups equally.

Concerning this clone: Its antigen specificity is not known. It has no much larger one-base neighbor in the sample; base qualities were not kept.

The clonotype originates from a woman aged 18 to 35 in good health. The chain uses TRBV4-3 and TRBJ1-5, with TRBD1 matching 7 junction bases. The sequencing input was naive CD4+ T cells from blood. The intended sense of this specimen's cell subset or site label: true naive CD4+ T cells. The sequenced DNA: TGCGCCAGCAGAGCCGACAGGGATAGCAATCAGCCCCAGCATTTT. Translated, this is CASRADRDSNQPQHF.